A selection of T cell receptor beta chains follows, all from one sample in a study of T cell repertoires in cytomegalovirus infection. TCRdb ran MiXCR on the reads and lists one entry per CDR3 protein. Among around 550,000 distinct CDR3 sequences listed, more than 25% were seen once. Sequenced sample: PBMCs. These receptors came from a human donor in good health (CMV status not recorded). Some clones in this sample may be carry-over from other donors' samples. Each CDR3 is given with its conserved first and last residue. A D gene is named only where the DNA matches it firmly. Rows give clone size only sometimes, using once, few, many, or a class for an expanded clone.

abundance	d_gene	v_gene	j_gene	CDR3aa	CDR3nt
NA	NA	TRBV14	TRBJ1-2	CASSHFDRRYGYTF	TGTGCCAGCAGCCATTTCGACAGACGCTATGGCTACACCTTC
NA	NA	TRBV2	TRBJ1-2	CASRGFTF	TGTGCCAGCCGAGGATTCACCTTC
few	TRBD2	TRBV11-2	TRBJ2-1	CASSPGLAARQFF	TGTGCCAGCAGCCCGGGACTAGCGGCAAGGCAGTTCTTC
few	NA	TRBV7-2	TRBJ2-1	CASSFMVGNNEQFF	TGTGCCAGCAGCTTTATGGTAGGGAACAATGAGCAGTTCTTC
few	TRBD2	TRBV19	TRBJ2-1	CASKGLDNEQFF	TGTGCCAGTAAGGGACTAGACAATGAGCAGTTCTTC
NA	TRBD1	TRBV7-9	TRBJ1-2	CASRTGTLGYTF	TGTGCCAGCAGGACAGGGACTCTGGGCTACACCTTC
many	NA	TRBV7-9	TRBJ1-1	CASSLRGRAEAFF	TGTGCCAGCAGCTTACGGGGAAGGGCTGAAGCTTTCTTT
many	NA	TRBV7-8	TRBJ2-3	CASTLGVLADTQYF	TGTGCCAGCACCTTAGGGGTCCTTGCAGATACGCAGTATTTT
many	TRBD2	TRBV19	TRBJ2-1	CASQRGGLAGDTLQWQFF	TGTGCCAGCCAAAGGGGGGGGCTAGCGGGGGATACTCTACAATGGCAGTTCTTC
many	NA	TRBV7-2	TRBJ1-2	CASSLGQPINYGYTF	TGTGCCAGCAGCTTAGGACAGCCAATTAACTATGGCTACACCTTC
NA	NA	TRBV24-1	TRBJ1-5	CATSDGRTNQPQHF	TGTGCCACCAGTGATGGGCGGACTAATCAGCCCCAGCATTTT
few	NA	TRBV7-2	TRBJ2-3	CASSLTAFTDTQYF	TGTGCCAGCAGCTTAACGGCCTTCACAGATACGCAGTATTTT
few	TRBD2	TRBV5-4	TRBJ2-5	CASSLEVGGPGETQYF	TGTGCCAGCAGCTTGGAGGTGGGAGGGCCGGGAGAGACCCAGTACTTC
NA	NA	TRBV6-5	TRBJ1-1	CASGKGLEAFF	TGTGCCAGCGGAAAGGGCTTGGAGGCTTTCTTT
few	NA	TRBV6-5	TRBJ1-1	CASRDWITEAFF	TGTGCCAGCAGGGACTGGATCACTGAAGCTTTCTTT
NA	NA	TRBV7-3	TRBJ2-1	CASSEQGLYNEQFF	TGTGCCAGCAGCGAACAGGGACTATACAATGAGCAGTTCTTC
many	TRBD1	TRBV4-1	TRBJ1-6	CASSQGGQGSALHF	TGCGCCAGCAGCCAGGGTGGACAGGGATCGGCCCTCCACTTT
many	NA	TRBV7-2	TRBJ2-1	CASSLDGSTYNEQFF	TGTGCCAGCAGCTTAGACGGGAGCACCTACAATGAGCAGTTCTTC
few	NA	TRBV29-1	TRBJ2-7	CSVGGSAVEQYF	TGCAGCGTTGGTGGGTCGGCGGTCGAGCAGTACTTC
many	TRBD2	TRBV7-2	TRBJ2-7	CASRGDYSSYEQYF	TGTGCCAGCAGGGGGGACTACAGCTCCTACGAGCAGTACTTC
NA	NA	TRBV19	TRBJ1-1	CASKSRLTNTEAFF	TGTGCCAGTAAATCGAGACTCACGAACACTGAAGCTTTCTTT
few	NA	TRBV18	TRBJ1-1	CASSPPGGARDTEAFF	TGTGCCAGCTCACCACCGGGGGGGGCGCGAGACACTGAAGCTTTCTTT
few	NA	TRBV24-1	TRBJ2-3	CATSDRTSSTDTQYF	TGTGCCACCAGTGATCGAACGTCTAGCACAGATACGCAGTATTTT
many	NA	TRBV7-2	TRBJ1-2	CASSFDRGHGYTF	TGTGCCAGCAGCTTCGACCGGGGACATGGCTACACCTTC
many	NA	TRBV12-3/TRBV12-4	TRBJ1-1	CASSPSPITEAFF	TGTGCCAGCAGCCCATCACCGATCACTGAAGCTTTCTTT